This T cell receptor beta chain appears in the sequencing data of a study of Graves' ophthalmopathy and Graves' hyperthyroidism. Whole-study results and caveats: Ophthalmopathy progression was predicted by the model at 70.59% sensitivity and less than 80% specificity. Blood also held most thyroid clonotypes expanded above 0.001 frequency.

Amplification of TCR beta CDR3 regions used RNA transcripts. HTBI primers were employed in first-round RT-PCR, then a second-round multiplex PCR followed. Using its own MiXCR run on the multiplex PCR reads, TCRdb lists one record per CDR3 protein. The sample consists of some 520,000 distinct CDR3 sequences, around 14% of them appearing once. Exclusion covered patients with other autoimmune diseases or uncontrolled infections (as well as pregnancy or lactation). Note on this clonotype: The antigen remains undetermined.

The V gene end was trimmed by 2 bases and the J gene end by 5 bases; junction bases not matched to a gene: 9. The CDR3 length is 15 residues. The germline CDR1 and CDR2 sequences are SNHLY and FYNNEI. The chain couples TRBV2 to TRBJ2-7; 7 bases map to TRBD2. This TCR was sampled from a woman between 25 and 40 years old with Graves' ophthalmopathy. Material: blood. CDR3 sequence: CASSEKGREWDEQYF. The CDR3 bases are TGTGCCAGCAGTGAAAAGGGGCGGGAGTGGGACGAGCAGTACTTC.